This TCR beta chain was obtained from a study of T cell responses to AZD1222 COVID-19 vaccine. General observations from the study: The study found Spike-specific TCR breadth and depth rose after two AZD1222 doses.

Data came from immunoSEQ multiplex PCR; TCRdb stores just in-frame clones and leaves some out. The table lists roughly 86,000 clones, 85% of them singletons. Trimming removed 0 bases from V and 2 bases from J, with 13 bases in between. CDR3 length: 15 amino acids. Germline CDR1 reads GTSNPN; CDR2 reads SVGIG (reference sequence). A word on this clone: The antigen is undetermined.

J is TRBJ1-2 and V is TRBV30; D might be TRBD1 (5 bases). Sequencing used peripheral blood, obtained 28 days after the second AZD1222 dose. The sequence was obtained from an adult who received the AZD1222 COVID-19 vaccine. CDR3 sequence: CAWSVPWTTNYGYTF. CDR3 nucleotides: TGTGCCTGGAGTGTCCCCTGGACAACGAACTATGGCTACACCTTC.